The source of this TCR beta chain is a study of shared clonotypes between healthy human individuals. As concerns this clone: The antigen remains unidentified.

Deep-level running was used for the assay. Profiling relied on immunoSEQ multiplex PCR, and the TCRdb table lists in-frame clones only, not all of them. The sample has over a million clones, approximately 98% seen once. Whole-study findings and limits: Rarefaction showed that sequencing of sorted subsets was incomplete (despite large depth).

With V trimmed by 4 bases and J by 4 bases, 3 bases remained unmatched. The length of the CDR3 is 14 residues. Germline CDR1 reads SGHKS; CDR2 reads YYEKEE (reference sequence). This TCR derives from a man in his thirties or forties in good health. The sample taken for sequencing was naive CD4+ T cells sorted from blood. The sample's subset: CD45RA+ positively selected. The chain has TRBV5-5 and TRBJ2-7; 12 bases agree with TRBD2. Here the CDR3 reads CASSETSGRYEQYF. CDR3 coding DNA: TGTGCCAGCAGCGAGACTAGCGGGAGATACGAGCAGTACTTC.